The T cell receptor beta chain described here comes from a study of T cell responses to AZD1222 COVID-19 vaccine. Broader study findings: Nearly half of unique spike-specific TCRs reportedly avoided B.1.351 and B.1.1.7 mutated regions.

CDR1 SEHNR and CDR2 FQNEAQ come from the germline V gene (reference sequence). This CDR3 contains 14 residues. Deletions cut 5 bases from V and 1 base from J, with 11 bases between. As to this clone: Its antigen is still unknown.

Produced via immunoSEQ multiplex PCR; TCRdb's table is partial and in-frame only. The sample carries about 160,000 clones, about 90% recorded once. The sequence came from an adult in good health. Sequenced material: peripheral blood, taken on day 0 of MenACWY control vaccination. V is TRBV7-9 and J is TRBJ1-1; maybe TRBD1 (5 bases). The CDR3 sequence: CASSNLGQNTEAFF. The DNA for the CDR3 is TGTGCCAGCAGCAATCTGGGGCAGAACACTGAAGCTTTCTTT. Full variable domain (missing parts from reference TRBV7-9 and TRBJ1-1): DTGVSQNPRHKITKRGQNVTFRCDPISEHNRLYWYRQTLGQGPEFLTYFQNEAQLEKSRLLSDRFSAERPKGSFSTLEIQRTEQGDSAMYLCASSNLGQNTEAFFGQGTRLTVV.